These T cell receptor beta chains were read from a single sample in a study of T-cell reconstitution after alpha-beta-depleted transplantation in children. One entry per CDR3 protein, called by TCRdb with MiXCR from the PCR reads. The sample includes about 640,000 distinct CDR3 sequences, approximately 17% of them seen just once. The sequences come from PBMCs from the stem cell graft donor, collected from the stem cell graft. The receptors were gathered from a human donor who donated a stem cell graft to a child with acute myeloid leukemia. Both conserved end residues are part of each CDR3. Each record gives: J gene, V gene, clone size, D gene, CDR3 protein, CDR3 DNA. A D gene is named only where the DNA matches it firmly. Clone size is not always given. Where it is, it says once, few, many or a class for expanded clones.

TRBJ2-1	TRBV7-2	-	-	CASSFQRYNEQFF	TGTGCCAGCAGCTTCCAGCGGTACAATGAGCAGTTCTTC
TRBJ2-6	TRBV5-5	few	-	CASSPIQGSGANVLTF	TGTGCCAGCAGCCCGATACAGGGATCTGGGGCCAACGTCCTGACTTTC
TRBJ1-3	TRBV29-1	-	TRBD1	CSVEVQTGDRNTIYF	TGCAGCGTTGAAGTCCAGACAGGGGATAGAAACACCATATATTTT
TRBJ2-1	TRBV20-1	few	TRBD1	CSGTGGHNEQFF	TGCAGTGGCACAGGGGGCCACAATGAGCAGTTCTTC
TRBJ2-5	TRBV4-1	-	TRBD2	CASSRTSAETQYF	TGCGCCAGCAGCCGGACTAGCGCAGAGACCCAGTACTTC
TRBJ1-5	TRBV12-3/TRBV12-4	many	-	CASNGTGMGQPQHF	TGTGCCAGCAACGGAACAGGGATGGGTCAGCCCCAGCATTTT
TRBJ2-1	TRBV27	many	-	CASSIQGNEQFF	TGTGCCAGCAGTATACAGGGCAATGAGCAGTTCTTC
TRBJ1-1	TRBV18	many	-	CASSGSTATNTEAFF	TGTGCCAGCTCTGGTTCGACAGCTACTAACACTGAAGCTTTCTTT
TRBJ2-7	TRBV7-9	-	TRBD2	CASSAPGGGEQYF	TGTGCCAGCAGCGCGCCGGGGGGAGGCGAGCAGTACTTC
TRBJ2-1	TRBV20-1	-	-	CSASMWGALDEQFF	TGCAGTGCTAGCATGTGGGGGGCCCTGGATGAGCAGTTCTTC
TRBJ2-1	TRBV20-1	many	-	CSARGSRAGDPDEQFF	TGCAGTGCTAGAGGAAGTAGGGCCGGCGACCCAGATGAGCAGTTCTTC
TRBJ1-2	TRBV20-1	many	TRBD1	CSAREWDRGGYTF	TGCAGTGCTAGAGAGTGGGACAGGGGTGGCTACACCTTC
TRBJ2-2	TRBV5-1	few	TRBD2	CASSPRERRSTGELFF	TGCGCCAGCAGCCCGCGGGAGCGTCGATCCACCGGGGAGCTGTTTTTT
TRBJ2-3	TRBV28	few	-	CASSGDLITDTQYF	TGTGCCAGCAGTGGAGATCTCATCACAGATACGCAGTATTTT
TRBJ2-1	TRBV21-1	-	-	CASRRWGTVNNEQFF	TGTGCCAGCAGGAGATGGGGGACAGTTAACAATGAGCAGTTCTTC
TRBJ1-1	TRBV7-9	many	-	CASSAMGATEAFF	TGTGCCAGCAGCGCAATGGGGGCCACTGAAGCTTTCTTT
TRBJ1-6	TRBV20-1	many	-	CSAPRGYNSPLHF	TGCAGTGCCCCACGAGGGTATAATTCACCCCTCCACTTT
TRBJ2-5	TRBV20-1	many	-	CSVPGGAQETQYF	TGCAGTGTCCCTGGAGGCGCACAAGAGACCCAGTACTTC
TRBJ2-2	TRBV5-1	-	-	CASSAYRGNTGELFF	TGCGCCAGCAGCGCGTACCGGGGAAACACCGGGGAGCTGTTTTTT
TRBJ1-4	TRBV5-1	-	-	CASSPATGSNEKLFF	TGCGCCAGCAGCCCCGCTACCGGGTCCAATGAAAAACTGTTTTTT
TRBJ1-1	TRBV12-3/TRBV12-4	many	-	CASSFHRGNTEAFF	TGTGCCAGCAGTTTTCATAGGGGGAACACTGAAGCTTTCTTT
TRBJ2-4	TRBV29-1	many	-	CSVEATPGQNIQYF	TGCAGCGTTGAGGCAACACCGGGCCAAAACATTCAGTACTTC
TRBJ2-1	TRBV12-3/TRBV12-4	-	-	CASSPPDRSHEQFF	TGTGCCAGCAGCCCCCCCGACAGGTCACATGAGCAGTTCTTC
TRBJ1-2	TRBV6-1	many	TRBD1	CASKYRGGSDGYTF	TGTGCCAGCAAGTACAGGGGTGGCAGTGATGGCTACACCTTC
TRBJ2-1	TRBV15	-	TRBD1	CATRAGQGARGNEQFF	TGTGCCACCCGGGCTGGACAGGGGGCAAGGGGGAATGAGCAGTTCTTC